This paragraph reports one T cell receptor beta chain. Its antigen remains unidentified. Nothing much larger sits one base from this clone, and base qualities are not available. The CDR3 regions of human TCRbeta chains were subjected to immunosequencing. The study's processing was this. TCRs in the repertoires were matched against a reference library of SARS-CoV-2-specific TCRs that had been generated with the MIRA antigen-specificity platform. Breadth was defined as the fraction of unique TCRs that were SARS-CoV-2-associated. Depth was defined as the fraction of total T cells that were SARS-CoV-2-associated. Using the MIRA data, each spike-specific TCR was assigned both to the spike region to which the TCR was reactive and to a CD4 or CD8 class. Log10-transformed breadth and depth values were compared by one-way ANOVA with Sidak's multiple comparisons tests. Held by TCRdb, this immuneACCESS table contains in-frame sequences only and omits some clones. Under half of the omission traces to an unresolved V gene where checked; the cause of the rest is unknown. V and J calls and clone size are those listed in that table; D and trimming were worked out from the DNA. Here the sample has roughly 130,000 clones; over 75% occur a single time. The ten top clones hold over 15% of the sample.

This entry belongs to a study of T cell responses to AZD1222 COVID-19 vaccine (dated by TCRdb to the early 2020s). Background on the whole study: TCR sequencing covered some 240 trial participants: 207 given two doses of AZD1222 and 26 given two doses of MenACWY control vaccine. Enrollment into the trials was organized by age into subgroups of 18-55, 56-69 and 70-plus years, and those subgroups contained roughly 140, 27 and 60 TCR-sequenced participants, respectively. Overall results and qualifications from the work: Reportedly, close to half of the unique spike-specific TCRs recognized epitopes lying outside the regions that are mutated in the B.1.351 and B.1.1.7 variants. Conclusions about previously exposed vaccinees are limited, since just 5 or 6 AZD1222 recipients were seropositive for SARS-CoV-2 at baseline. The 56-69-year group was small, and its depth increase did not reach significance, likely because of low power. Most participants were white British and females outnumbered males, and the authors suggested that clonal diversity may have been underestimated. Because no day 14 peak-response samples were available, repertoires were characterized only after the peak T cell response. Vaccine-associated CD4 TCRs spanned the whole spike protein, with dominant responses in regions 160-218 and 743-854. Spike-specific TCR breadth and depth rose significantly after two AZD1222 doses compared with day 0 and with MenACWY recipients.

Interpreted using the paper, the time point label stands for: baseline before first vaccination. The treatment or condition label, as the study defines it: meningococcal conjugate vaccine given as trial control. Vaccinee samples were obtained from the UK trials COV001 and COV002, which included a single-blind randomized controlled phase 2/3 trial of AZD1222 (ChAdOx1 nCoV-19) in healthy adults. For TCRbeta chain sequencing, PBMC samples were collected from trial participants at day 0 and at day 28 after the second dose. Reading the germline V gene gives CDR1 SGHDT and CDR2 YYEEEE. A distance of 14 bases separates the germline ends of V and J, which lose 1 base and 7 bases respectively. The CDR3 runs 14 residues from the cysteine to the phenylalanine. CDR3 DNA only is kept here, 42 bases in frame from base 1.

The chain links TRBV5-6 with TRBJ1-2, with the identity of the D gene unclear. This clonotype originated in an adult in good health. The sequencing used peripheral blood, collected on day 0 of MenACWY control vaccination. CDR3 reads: CASSLLASSGGYTF. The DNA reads TGTGCCAGCAGCTTGTTGGCATCCTCTGGTGGCTACACCTTC.